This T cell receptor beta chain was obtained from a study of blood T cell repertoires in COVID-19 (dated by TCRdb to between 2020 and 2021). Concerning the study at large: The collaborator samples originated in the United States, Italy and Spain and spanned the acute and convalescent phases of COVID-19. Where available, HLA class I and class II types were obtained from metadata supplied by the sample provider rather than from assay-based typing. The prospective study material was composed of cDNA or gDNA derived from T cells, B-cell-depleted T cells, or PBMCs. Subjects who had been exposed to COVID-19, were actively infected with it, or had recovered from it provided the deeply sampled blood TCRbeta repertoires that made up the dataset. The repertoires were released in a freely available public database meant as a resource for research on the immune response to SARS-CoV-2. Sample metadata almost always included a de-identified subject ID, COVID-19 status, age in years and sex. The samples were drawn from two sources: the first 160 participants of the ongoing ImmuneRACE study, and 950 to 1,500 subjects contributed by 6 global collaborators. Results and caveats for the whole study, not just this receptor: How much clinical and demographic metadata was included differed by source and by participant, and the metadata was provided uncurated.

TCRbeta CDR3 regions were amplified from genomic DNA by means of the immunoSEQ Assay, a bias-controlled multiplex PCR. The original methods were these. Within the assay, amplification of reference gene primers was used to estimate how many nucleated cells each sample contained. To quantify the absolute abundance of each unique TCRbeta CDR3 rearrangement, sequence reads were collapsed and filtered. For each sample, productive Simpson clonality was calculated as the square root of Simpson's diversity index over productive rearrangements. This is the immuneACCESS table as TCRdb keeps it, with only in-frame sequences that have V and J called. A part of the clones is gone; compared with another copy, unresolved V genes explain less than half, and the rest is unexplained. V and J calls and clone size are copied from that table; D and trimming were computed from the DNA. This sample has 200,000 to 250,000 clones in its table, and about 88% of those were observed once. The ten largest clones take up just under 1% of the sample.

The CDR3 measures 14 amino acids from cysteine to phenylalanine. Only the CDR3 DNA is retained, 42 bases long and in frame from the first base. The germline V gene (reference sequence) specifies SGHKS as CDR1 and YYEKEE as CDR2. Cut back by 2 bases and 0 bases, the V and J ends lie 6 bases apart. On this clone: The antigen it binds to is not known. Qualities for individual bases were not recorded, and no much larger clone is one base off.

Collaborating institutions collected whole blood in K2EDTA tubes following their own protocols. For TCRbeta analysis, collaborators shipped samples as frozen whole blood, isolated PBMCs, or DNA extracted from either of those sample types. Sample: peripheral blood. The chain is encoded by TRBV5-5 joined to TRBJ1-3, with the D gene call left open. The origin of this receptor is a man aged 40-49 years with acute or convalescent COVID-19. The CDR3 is CASSFQVSGNTIYF. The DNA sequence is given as TGTGCCAGCAGCTTCCAGGTCTCTGGAAACACCATATATTTT.